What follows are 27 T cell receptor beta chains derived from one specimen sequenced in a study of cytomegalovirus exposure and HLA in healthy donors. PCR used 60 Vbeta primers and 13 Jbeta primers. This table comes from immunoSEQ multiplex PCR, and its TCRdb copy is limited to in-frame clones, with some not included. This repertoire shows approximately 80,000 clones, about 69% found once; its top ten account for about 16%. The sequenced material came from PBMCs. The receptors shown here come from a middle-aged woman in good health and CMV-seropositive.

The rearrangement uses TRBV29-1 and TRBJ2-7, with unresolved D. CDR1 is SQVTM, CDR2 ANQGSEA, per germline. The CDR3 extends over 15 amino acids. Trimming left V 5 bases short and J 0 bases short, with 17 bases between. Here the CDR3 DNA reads TGCAGCGTTCCACACCCCGACATGAGCTCCTACGAGCAGTACTTC. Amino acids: CSVPHPDMSSYEQYF.

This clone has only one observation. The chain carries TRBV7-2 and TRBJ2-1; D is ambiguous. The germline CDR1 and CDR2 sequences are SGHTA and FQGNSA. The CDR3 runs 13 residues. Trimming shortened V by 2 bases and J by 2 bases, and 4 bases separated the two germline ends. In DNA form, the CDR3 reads TGTGCCAGCAGCTTATCGGCCTACAATGAGCAGTTCTTC. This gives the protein CASSLSAYNEQFF.

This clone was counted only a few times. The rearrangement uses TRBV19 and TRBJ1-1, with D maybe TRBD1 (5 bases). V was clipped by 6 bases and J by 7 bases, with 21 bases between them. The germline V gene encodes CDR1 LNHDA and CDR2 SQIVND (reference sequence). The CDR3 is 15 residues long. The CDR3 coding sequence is TGTGCCAGTAGCCCAGTAGTCGGAGGGGAGATTGAAGCTTTCTTT. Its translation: CASSPVVGGEIEAFF. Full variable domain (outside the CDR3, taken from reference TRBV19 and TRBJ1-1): DGGITQSPKYLFRKEGQNVTLSCEQNLNHDAMYWYRQDPGQGLRLIYYSQIVNDFQKGDIAEGYSVSREKKESFPLTVTSAQKNPTAFYLCASSPVVGGEIEAFFGQGTRLTVV.

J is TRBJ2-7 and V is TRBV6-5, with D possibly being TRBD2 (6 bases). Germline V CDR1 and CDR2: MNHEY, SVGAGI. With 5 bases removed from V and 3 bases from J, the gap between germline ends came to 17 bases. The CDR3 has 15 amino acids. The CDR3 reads CASSGRTIGHYEQYF. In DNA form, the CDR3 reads TGTGCCAGCAGTGGACGGACTATTGGCCACTACGAGCAGTACTTC.

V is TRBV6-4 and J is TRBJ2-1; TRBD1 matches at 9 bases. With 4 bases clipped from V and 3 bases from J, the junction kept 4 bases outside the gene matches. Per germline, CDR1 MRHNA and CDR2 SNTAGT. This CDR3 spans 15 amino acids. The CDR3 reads CASSVTDRGYNEQFF. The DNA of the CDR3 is TGTGCCAGCAGTGTTACGGACAGGGGCTACAATGAGCAGTTCTTC.

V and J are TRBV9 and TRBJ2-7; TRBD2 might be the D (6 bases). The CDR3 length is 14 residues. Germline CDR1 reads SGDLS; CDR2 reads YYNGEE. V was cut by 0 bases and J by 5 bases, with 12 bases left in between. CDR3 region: CASSVGGEYHEQYF. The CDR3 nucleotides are TGTGCCAGCAGCGTAGGGGGGGAATACCACGAGCAGTACTTC.

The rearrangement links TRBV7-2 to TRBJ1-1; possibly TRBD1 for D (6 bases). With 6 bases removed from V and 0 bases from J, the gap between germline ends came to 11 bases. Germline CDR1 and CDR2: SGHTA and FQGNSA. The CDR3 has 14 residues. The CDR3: CASRKQGLNTEAFF. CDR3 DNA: TGTGCCAGCAGGAAACAGGGCTTGAACACTGAAGCTTTCTTT. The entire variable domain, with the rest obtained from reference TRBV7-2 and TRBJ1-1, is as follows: GAGVSQSPSNKVTEKGKDVELRCDPISGHTALYWYRQSLGQGLEFLIYFQGNSAPDKSGLPSDRFSAERTGGSVSTLTIQRTQQEDSAVYLCASRKQGLNTEAFFGQGTRLTVV.

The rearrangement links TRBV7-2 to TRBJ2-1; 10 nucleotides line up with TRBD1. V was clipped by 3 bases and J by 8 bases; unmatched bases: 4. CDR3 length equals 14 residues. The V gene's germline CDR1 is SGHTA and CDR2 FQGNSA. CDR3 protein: CASSFRDRGYEQFF. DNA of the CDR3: TGTGCCAGCAGCTTCCGGGACAGGGGCTATGAGCAGTTCTTC.

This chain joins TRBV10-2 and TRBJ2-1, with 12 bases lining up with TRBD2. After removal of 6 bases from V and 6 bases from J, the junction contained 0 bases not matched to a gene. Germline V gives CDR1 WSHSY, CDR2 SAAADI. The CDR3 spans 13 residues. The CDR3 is CASRTSGSNEQFF. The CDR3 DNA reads TGCGCCAGCAGGACTAGCGGGAGCAATGAGCAGTTCTTC.

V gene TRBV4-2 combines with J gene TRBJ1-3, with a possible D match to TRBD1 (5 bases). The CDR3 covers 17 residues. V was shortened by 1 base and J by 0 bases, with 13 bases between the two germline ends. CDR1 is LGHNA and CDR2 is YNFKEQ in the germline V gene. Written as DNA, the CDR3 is TGTGCCAGCAGCCAAGCGGCGACAGTCAACTCTGGAAACACCATATATTTT. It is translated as CASSQAATVNSGNTIYF.

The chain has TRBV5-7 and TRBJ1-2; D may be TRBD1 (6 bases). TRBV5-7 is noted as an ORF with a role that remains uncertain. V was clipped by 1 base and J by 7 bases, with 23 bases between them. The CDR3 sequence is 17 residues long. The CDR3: CASSLSGRGRGVSGYTF. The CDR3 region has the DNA TGTGCCAGCAGCTTGTCGGGTCGGGGCAGGGGAGTATCTGGCTACACCTTC.

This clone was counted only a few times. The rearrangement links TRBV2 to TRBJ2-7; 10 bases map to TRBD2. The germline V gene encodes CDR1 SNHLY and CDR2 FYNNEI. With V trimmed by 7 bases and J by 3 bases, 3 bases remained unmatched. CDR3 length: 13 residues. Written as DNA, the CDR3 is TGTGCCAGCACCAGGACTAGCGGCTACGAGCAGTACTTC. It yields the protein CASTRTSGYEQYF. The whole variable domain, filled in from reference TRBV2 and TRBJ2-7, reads EPEVTQTPSHQVTQMGQEVILRCVPISNHLYFYWYRQILGQKVEFLVSFYNNEISEKSEIFDDQFSVERPDGSNFTLKIRSTKLEDSAMYFCASTRTSGYEQYFGPGTRLTVT.

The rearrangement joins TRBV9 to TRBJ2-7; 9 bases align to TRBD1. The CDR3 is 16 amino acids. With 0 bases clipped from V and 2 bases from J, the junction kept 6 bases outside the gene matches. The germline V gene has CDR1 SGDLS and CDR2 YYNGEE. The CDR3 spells CASSVDLGTGTYEQYF. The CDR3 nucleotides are TGTGCCAGCAGCGTAGATTTAGGGACAGGGACCTACGAGCAGTACTTC.

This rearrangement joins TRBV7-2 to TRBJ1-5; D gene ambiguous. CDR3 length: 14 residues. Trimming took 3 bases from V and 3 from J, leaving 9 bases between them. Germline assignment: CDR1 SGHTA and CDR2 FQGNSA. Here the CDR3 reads CASSFQFHNQPQHF. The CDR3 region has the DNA TGTGCCAGCAGCTTCCAGTTTCACAATCAGCCCCAGCATTTT.

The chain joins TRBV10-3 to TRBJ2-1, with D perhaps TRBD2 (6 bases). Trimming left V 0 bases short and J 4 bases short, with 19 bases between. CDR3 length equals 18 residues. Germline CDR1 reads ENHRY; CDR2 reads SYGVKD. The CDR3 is CAISESDAGTRLYNEQFF. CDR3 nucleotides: TGTGCCATCAGTGAGTCGGATGCCGGGACTCGACTTTACAATGAGCAGTTCTTC.

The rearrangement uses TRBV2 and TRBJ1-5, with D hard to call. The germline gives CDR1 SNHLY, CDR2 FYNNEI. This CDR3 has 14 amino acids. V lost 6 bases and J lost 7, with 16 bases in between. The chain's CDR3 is CASRLMTGEQPQHF. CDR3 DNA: TGTGCCAGCAGGTTGATGACCGGGGAACAGCCCCAGCATTTT.

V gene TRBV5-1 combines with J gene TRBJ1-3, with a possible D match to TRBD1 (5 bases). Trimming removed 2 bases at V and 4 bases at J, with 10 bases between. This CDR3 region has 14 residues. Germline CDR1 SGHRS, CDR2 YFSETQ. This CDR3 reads CASSLAGLGNTIYF. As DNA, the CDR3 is TGCGCCAGCAGCTTAGCAGGGCTCGGAAACACCATATATTTT.

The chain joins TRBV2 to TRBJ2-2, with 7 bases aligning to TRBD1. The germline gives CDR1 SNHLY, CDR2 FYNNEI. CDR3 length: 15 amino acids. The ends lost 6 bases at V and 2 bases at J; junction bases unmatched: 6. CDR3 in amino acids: CASRRDRVNTGELFF. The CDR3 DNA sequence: TGTGCCAGCAGGAGAGACAGGGTCAACACCGGGGAGCTGTTTTTT.

The CDR3 loop is CASSFRGSYTF. As DNA, the CDR3 is TGTGCCAGCAGTTTCAGAGGGAGTTACACCTTC. V is TRBV6-6 and J is TRBJ1-2; no reliable D call. V was shortened by 4 bases and J by 11 bases, with 11 bases between the two germline ends. CDR1 MNHNY and CDR2 SVGAGI come from the germline V gene (reference sequence). The CDR3 sequence is 11 residues long.

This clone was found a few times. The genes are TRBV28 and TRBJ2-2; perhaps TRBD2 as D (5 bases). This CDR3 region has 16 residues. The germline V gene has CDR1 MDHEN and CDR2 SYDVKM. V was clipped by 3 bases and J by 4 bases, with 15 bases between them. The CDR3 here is CASSFERAAGTGELFF. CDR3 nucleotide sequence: TGTGCCAGCAGTTTCGAGAGGGCAGCCGGCACCGGGGAGCTGTTTTTT.

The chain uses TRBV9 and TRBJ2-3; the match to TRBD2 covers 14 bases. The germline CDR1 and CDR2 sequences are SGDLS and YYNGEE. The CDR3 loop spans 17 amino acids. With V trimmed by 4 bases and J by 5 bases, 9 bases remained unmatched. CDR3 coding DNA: TGTGCCAGCAGCCCCGGGACTAGCGGGAGTTACGGAGATACGCAGTATTTT. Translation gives CASSPGTSGSYGDTQYF.

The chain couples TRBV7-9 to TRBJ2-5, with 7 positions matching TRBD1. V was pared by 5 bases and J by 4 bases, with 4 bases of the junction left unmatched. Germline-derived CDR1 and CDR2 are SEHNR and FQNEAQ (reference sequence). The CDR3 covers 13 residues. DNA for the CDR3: TGTGCCAGCAGCCAGGGACAGATAGAGACCCAGTACTTC. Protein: CASSQGQIETQYF.

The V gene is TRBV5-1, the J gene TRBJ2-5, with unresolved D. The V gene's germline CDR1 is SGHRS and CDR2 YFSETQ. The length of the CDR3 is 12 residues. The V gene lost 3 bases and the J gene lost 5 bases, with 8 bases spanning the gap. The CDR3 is CASSSDRETQYF. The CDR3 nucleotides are TGCGCCAGCAGCTCCGATCGGGAGACCCAGTACTTC.

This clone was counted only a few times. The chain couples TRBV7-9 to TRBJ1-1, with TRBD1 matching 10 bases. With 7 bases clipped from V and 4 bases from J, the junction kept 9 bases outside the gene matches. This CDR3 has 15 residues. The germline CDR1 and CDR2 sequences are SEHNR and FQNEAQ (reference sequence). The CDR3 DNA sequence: TGTGCCAGCACCCTAGACAGGGGGCTGACCACTGAAGCTTTCTTT. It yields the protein CASTLDRGLTTEAFF.

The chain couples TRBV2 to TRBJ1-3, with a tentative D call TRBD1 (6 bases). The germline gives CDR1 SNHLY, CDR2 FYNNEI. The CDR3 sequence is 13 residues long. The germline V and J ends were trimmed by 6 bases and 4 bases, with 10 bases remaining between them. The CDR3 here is CASRSDRGNTIYF. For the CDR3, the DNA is TGTGCCAGCAGGTCCGACAGGGGAAACACCATATATTTT.

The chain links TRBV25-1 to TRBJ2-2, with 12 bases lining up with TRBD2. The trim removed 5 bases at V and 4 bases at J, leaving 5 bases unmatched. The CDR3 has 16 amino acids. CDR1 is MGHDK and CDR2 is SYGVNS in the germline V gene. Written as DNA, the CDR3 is TGTGCCAGCAGTCTAAGACTAGCGGGGGTCACCGGGGAGCTGTTTTTT. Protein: CASSLRLAGVTGELFF.

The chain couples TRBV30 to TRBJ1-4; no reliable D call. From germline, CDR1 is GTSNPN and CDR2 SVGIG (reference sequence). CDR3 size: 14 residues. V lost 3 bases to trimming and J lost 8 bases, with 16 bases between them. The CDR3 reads CAWRRGAAGEKLFF. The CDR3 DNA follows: TGTGCCTGGAGGAGAGGTGCGGCTGGAGAAAAACTGTTTTTT.